These T cell receptor beta chains were read from a single sample in a study of shared clonotypes between healthy human individuals. Clones were read by immunoSEQ multiplex PCR, and TCRdb kept only the in-frame ones, dropping some. Seen here are more than 900,000 clones, 70% to 80% observed once, and the top ten hold roughly 0.61%. Material for sequencing was memory CD4+ T cells from PBMCs. These receptors all come from a man between 18 and 35 years old in good health. Some clones in this sample may be carry-over from other donors' samples. Each CDR3 is given with its conserved first and last residue. Each record gives: clone size, V gene, D gene, J gene, CDR3 length, CDR3 DNA, CDR3 protein. A D gene is named only where the DNA matches it firmly. Some rows have no size entry. The others give once, few or many, or a class for an expanded clone.

clone_size: -; v_call: TRBV4-1; d_call: TRBD2; j_call: TRBJ2-2; cdr3_length: 18; cdr3_nt: TGCGCCAGCAGCCAAGTCGGAGCGGGAGGGGCTAACACCGGGGAGCTGTTTTTT; cdr3_aa: CASSQVGAGGANTGELFF
clone_size: -; v_call: TRBV4-1; d_call: TRBD2; j_call: TRBJ2-4; cdr3_length: 16; cdr3_nt: TGCGCCAGCAGCCAAGTTGGGTGGGAGGGGAAAAACATTCAGTACTTC; cdr3_aa: CASSQVGWEGKNIQYF
clone_size: -; v_call: TRBV29-1; d_call: -; j_call: TRBJ2-3; cdr3_length: 13; cdr3_nt: TGCAGCGTAAGGGTGGATGGCACAGATACGCAGTATTTT; cdr3_aa: CSVRVDGTDTQYF
clone_size: -; v_call: TRBV4-1; d_call: TRBD2; j_call: TRBJ2-1; cdr3_length: 17; cdr3_nt: TGCGCCAGCAGCCAAGCCCGAGGACTAGCGGGAGAAAATGAGCAGTTCTTC; cdr3_aa: CASSQARGLAGENEQFF
clone_size: -; v_call: TRBV4-1; d_call: -; j_call: TRBJ1-1; cdr3_length: 15; cdr3_nt: TGCGCCAGCAGCCAAAAAGGGTTGGAGGACACTGAAGCTTTCTTT; cdr3_aa: CASSQKGLEDTEAFF
clone_size: many; v_call: TRBV19; d_call: TRBD1; j_call: TRBJ1-1; cdr3_length: 13; cdr3_nt: TGTGCCAGTACCCCGGACAGGGGGACTGAAGCTTTCTTT; cdr3_aa: CASTPDRGTEAFF
clone_size: -; v_call: TRBV6-1; d_call: TRBD1; j_call: TRBJ1-5; cdr3_length: 15; cdr3_nt: TGTGCCAGCACCACAACACAGGGGGCAGGTCAGCCCCAGCATTTT; cdr3_aa: CASTTTQGAGQPQHF
clone_size: once; v_call: TRBV28; d_call: -; j_call: TRBJ1-1; cdr3_length: 14; cdr3_nt: TGTGCCAGCAGTTTATCAGGGAGTACCACTGAAGCTTTCTTT; cdr3_aa: CASSLSGSTTEAFF
clone_size: -; v_call: TRBV27; d_call: -; j_call: TRBJ2-3; cdr3_length: 14; cdr3_nt: TGTGCCAGCAGTTTAGGCGGGAGCACAGATACGCAGTATTTT; cdr3_aa: CASSLGGSTDTQYF
clone_size: once; v_call: TRBV7-8; d_call: -; j_call: TRBJ1-1; cdr3_length: 14; cdr3_nt: TGTGCCAGCAGCTTACAGGTGGGGAACACTGAAGCTTTCTTT; cdr3_aa: CASSLQVGNTEAFF
clone_size: -; v_call: TRBV28; d_call: TRBD1; j_call: TRBJ1-1; cdr3_length: 17; cdr3_nt: TGTGCCAGCAGTTTTGGTATTGGGACAGGGACGAACACTGAAGCTTTCTTT; cdr3_aa: CASSFGIGTGTNTEAFF
clone_size: -; v_call: TRBV28; d_call: -; j_call: TRBJ2-3; cdr3_length: 15; cdr3_nt: TGTGCCAGCAGTTCCCCGGGAGAGGGCACAGATACGCAGTATTTT; cdr3_aa: CASSSPGEGTDTQYF
clone_size: -; v_call: TRBV30; d_call: -; j_call: TRBJ2-3; cdr3_length: 14; cdr3_nt: TGTGCCTGGAGTGTTCGCCTAGTGTCCGATACGCAGTATTTT; cdr3_aa: CAWSVRLVSDTQYF
clone_size: -; v_call: TRBV5-1; d_call: TRBD1; j_call: TRBJ2-2; cdr3_length: 15; cdr3_nt: TGCGCCAGCAGCTTGTGGACAGGGTCGGCCGGGGAGCTGTTTTTT; cdr3_aa: CASSLWTGSAGELFF
clone_size: -; v_call: TRBV2; d_call: TRBD2; j_call: TRBJ2-3; cdr3_length: 17; cdr3_nt: TGTGCCAGCAGACCGCCTGGACTAGCGGGAGGTGAAGATACGCAGTATTTT; cdr3_aa: CASRPPGLAGGEDTQYF
clone_size: -; v_call: TRBV2; d_call: -; j_call: TRBJ2-4; cdr3_length: 16; cdr3_nt: TGTGCCAGCAGCGCCCAGTTGGGGGGAGAAGGGGGAACTCAGTACTTC; cdr3_aa: CASSAQLGGEGGTQYF
clone_size: -; v_call: TRBV7-9; d_call: TRBD2; j_call: TRBJ2-1; cdr3_length: 11; cdr3_nt: TGTGCCAGCACCCAGGGAGGGCAGCAGTTCTTC; cdr3_aa: CASTQGGQQFF
clone_size: few; v_call: TRBV7-3; d_call: TRBD2; j_call: TRBJ2-1; cdr3_length: 12; cdr3_nt: TGTGCCAGCAGCCGCGGACTAGGTGAGCAGTTCTTC; cdr3_aa: CASSRGLGEQFF
clone_size: -; v_call: TRBV4-2; d_call: -; j_call: TRBJ2-6; cdr3_length: 15; cdr3_nt: TGTGCCAGCAGCCCCGCAGTCTCTGGGGCCAACGTCCTGACTTTC; cdr3_aa: CASSPAVSGANVLTF
clone_size: -; v_call: TRBV19; d_call: TRBD1; j_call: TRBJ2-1; cdr3_length: 17; cdr3_nt: TGTGCCAGTAGGGGGACAGTATATTCCAGCTCCTACAATGAGCAGTTCTTC; cdr3_aa: CASRGTVYSSSYNEQFF
clone_size: few; v_call: TRBV19; d_call: -; j_call: TRBJ1-2; cdr3_length: 12; cdr3_nt: TGTGCCAGTAGTATTGAGGGCACTGGCTACACCTTC; cdr3_aa: CASSIEGTGYTF
clone_size: few; v_call: TRBV7-9; d_call: TRBD2; j_call: TRBJ2-1; cdr3_length: 15; cdr3_nt: TGTGCCAGCAGCTTGAGCGGGAGCTCCTACAATGAGCAGTTCTTC; cdr3_aa: CASSLSGSSYNEQFF
clone_size: -; v_call: TRBV6-1; d_call: TRBD1; j_call: TRBJ2-7; cdr3_length: 14; cdr3_nt: TGTGCCAGCAGTGTGACAGGGGACTCGTACGAGCAGTACTTC; cdr3_aa: CASSVTGDSYEQYF
clone_size: -; v_call: TRBV18; d_call: -; j_call: TRBJ1-2; cdr3_length: 13; cdr3_nt: TGTGCCGGATCCCCAACCGGGTTAGATGGCTACACCTTC; cdr3_aa: CAGSPTGLDGYTF
clone_size: -; v_call: TRBV2; d_call: -; j_call: TRBJ2-5; cdr3_length: 13; cdr3_nt: TGTGCCAGCGCACAGGGAGTGGGAGAGACCCAGTACTTC; cdr3_aa: CASAQGVGETQYF
clone_size: once; v_call: TRBV28; d_call: TRBD2; j_call: TRBJ2-3; cdr3_length: 14; cdr3_nt: TGTGCCAGTTCCCCTAGCGGGAGGACAGATACGCAGTATTTT; cdr3_aa: CASSPSGRTDTQYF
clone_size: -; v_call: TRBV19; d_call: -; j_call: TRBJ2-7; cdr3_length: 15; cdr3_nt: TGTGCCAGTAGTCCCCCGGTTGGGGGATCCTACGAGCAGTACTTC; cdr3_aa: CASSPPVGGSYEQYF
clone_size: -; v_call: TRBV9; d_call: TRBD2; j_call: TRBJ2-3; cdr3_length: 16; cdr3_nt: TGTGCCAGCAGCGCAAGACTAGCGGGAGGCACAGATACGCAGTATTTT; cdr3_aa: CASSARLAGGTDTQYF
clone_size: -; v_call: TRBV7-6; d_call: -; j_call: TRBJ2-5; cdr3_length: 11; cdr3_nt: TGTGCCAGCAGCCAGAGGGGGGCCCAGTACTTC; cdr3_aa: CASSQRGAQYF
clone_size: -; v_call: TRBV11-3; d_call: TRBD2; j_call: TRBJ2-1; cdr3_length: 15; cdr3_nt: TGTGCCAGCAGCTTATGGGCTAGCGGGAGTTCTGAGCAGTTCTTC; cdr3_aa: CASSLWASGSSEQFF
clone_size: -; v_call: TRBV12-5; d_call: TRBD1; j_call: TRBJ1-5; cdr3_length: 21; cdr3_nt: TGTGCTAGTGGTTTGCCCCAGGGTATGGGACAGACCTCTTATAGCAATCAGCCCCAGCATTTT; cdr3_aa: CASGLPQGMGQTSYSNQPQHF
clone_size: -; v_call: TRBV18; d_call: TRBD2; j_call: TRBJ2-7; cdr3_length: 15; cdr3_nt: TGTGCCAGCTCACCACCGAAGGGGACTAGCGTCGAGCAGTACTTC; cdr3_aa: CASSPPKGTSVEQYF
clone_size: -; v_call: TRBV7-2; d_call: -; j_call: TRBJ1-2; cdr3_length: 16; cdr3_nt: TGTGCCAGCAGCCAACCCTCCGGGGGCTTCAACTATGGCTACACCTTC; cdr3_aa: CASSQPSGGFNYGYTF
clone_size: few; v_call: TRBV5-1; d_call: TRBD2; j_call: TRBJ2-7; cdr3_length: 16; cdr3_nt: TGCGCCAGCAGCTTGGTCCCGACTAGCGGCTTTTACGAGCAGTACTTC; cdr3_aa: CASSLVPTSGFYEQYF
clone_size: -; v_call: TRBV19; d_call: -; j_call: TRBJ2-7; cdr3_length: 13; cdr3_nt: TGTGCCAGTAGTCAGTCTGAACTCTACGAGCAGTACTTC; cdr3_aa: CASSQSELYEQYF
clone_size: few; v_call: TRBV28; d_call: -; j_call: TRBJ2-7; cdr3_length: 12; cdr3_nt: TGTGCCAGCAGTTCCCGTACCTACGAGCAGTACTTC; cdr3_aa: CASSSRTYEQYF
clone_size: -; v_call: TRBV19; d_call: TRBD1; j_call: TRBJ1-2; cdr3_length: 14; cdr3_nt: TGTGCCAGTAGTATGGGGACAGAAAACTATGGCTACACCTTC; cdr3_aa: CASSMGTENYGYTF
clone_size: -; v_call: TRBV4-3; d_call: -; j_call: TRBJ2-2; cdr3_length: 15; cdr3_nt: TGCGCCAGCAGCCAAGAAGGGGCAGGAACCGGGGAGCTGTTTTTT; cdr3_aa: CASSQEGAGTGELFF
clone_size: -; v_call: TRBV7-9; d_call: -; j_call: TRBJ2-5; cdr3_length: 14; cdr3_nt: TGTGCCAGCAGCTTATTCGGGTCCTCGGAGACCCAGTACTTC; cdr3_aa: CASSLFGSSETQYF
clone_size: once; v_call: TRBV7-9; d_call: -; j_call: TRBJ2-7; cdr3_length: 14; cdr3_nt: TGTGCCAGCAGCTTAGCATCAGGGTGGTACGAGCAGTACTTC; cdr3_aa: CASSLASGWYEQYF
clone_size: -; v_call: TRBV7-9; d_call: -; j_call: TRBJ1-5; cdr3_length: 14; cdr3_nt: TGTGCCAGCAGCTTAGCGGGGCCCAATCAGCCCCAGCATTTT; cdr3_aa: CASSLAGPNQPQHF
clone_size: -; v_call: TRBV7-9; d_call: -; j_call: TRBJ1-3; cdr3_length: 16; cdr3_nt: TGTGCCAGCAGCCGGACGTCCGTTAGCTCTGGAAACACCATATATTTT; cdr3_aa: CASSRTSVSSGNTIYF
clone_size: few; v_call: TRBV15; d_call: -; j_call: TRBJ1-1; cdr3_length: 15; cdr3_nt: TGTGCCACCAGCAGAGACGGGGGGCCCGGCACTGAAGCTTTCTTT; cdr3_aa: CATSRDGGPGTEAFF